The clone carrying this T cell receptor beta chain was counted between two and nine times. What it recognizes is unknown. This specimen comes from a study of shared clonotypes between healthy human individuals. Points from the study as a whole: Clonotype sharing among the donors was expected to vary with sequencing depth.

Clones were read by immunoSEQ multiplex PCR, and TCRdb kept only the in-frame ones, dropping some. This sample has hundreds of thousands of clones, with 55% to 85% found just once. The length of the CDR3 is 15 residues. CDR1 and CDR2 (germline): SGHVS, FNYEAQ. Trimming stripped 3 bases from V and 2 bases from J, with 13 bases between. This clonotype originated in a woman aged 25 to 39 in good health. V is TRBV7-6 and J is TRBJ2-5; D might be TRBD1 or TRBD2, each matching 5 bases. The sequenced sample was memory CD4+ T cells sorted from blood. Sample subset: CD45RA-negative fraction. The chain's CDR3 is CASSLLPGPQETQYF. CDR3 in DNA: TGTGCCAGCAGCTTGTTACCGGGACCGCAAGAGACCCAGTACTTC. Filled out from reference TRBV7-6 and TRBJ2-5, the complete variable domain reads GAGVSQSPRYKVTKRGQDVALRCDPISGHVSLYWYRQALGQGPEFLTYFNYEAQQDKSGLPNDRFSAERPEGSISTLTIQRTEQRDSAMYRCASSLLPGPQETQYFGPGTRLLVL.